This T cell receptor (beta chain) was sequenced during a study of shared clonotypes between healthy human individuals. Overall study context: The study enrolled a couple of women and three men aged 18 to 49. Three plates were used per donor for CD4 naive, three for CD4 memory, two for CD8 naive and one for CD8 memory.

The naive CD8 population came from CD45RO-negative cells selected for CCR7, without terminally differentiated effector memory CD45RA+ cells. Whole-study findings and limits: Researchers found naive subsets generally carried larger estimated richness than memory subsets.

The method was immunoSEQ multiplex PCR; TCRdb's version includes in-frame clones alone and lacks a portion of them. The table lists approximately 1.9 million clones, about 93% of them singletons. For this clone: Its antigen is unidentified. This same CDR3 is encoded by further DNA sequences in the sample.

This CDR3 has 14 amino acids. CDR1 is SQVTM and CDR2 is ANQGSEA in the germline V gene. V lost 1 base to trimming and J lost 3 bases; unmatched junction nucleotides: 0. V and J are TRBV29-1 and TRBJ2-1; 10 bases agree with TRBD1. The origin of this receptor is a man younger than 35 in good health. Some clones in this sample may be carry-over from other donors' samples. Sequences were obtained from naive CD8+ T cells from PBMCs. The CDR3 region is CSVEGDRGYNEQFF. In DNA form, the CDR3 reads TGCAGCGTTGAAGGGGACAGGGGCTACAATGAGCAGTTCTTC.